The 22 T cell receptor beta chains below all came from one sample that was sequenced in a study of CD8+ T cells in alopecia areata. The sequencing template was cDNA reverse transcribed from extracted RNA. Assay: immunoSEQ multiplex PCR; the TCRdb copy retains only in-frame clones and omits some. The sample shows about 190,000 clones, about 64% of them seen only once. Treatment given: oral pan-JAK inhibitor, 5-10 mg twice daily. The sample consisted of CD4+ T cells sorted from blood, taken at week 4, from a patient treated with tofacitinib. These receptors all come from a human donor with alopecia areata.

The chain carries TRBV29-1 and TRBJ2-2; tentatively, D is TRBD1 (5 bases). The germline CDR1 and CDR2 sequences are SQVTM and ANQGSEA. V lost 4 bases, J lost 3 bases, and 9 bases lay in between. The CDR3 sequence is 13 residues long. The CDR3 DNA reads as TGCAGCGTTGCAGGGCCCGACACCGGGGAGCTGTTTTTT. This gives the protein CSVAGPDTGELFF.

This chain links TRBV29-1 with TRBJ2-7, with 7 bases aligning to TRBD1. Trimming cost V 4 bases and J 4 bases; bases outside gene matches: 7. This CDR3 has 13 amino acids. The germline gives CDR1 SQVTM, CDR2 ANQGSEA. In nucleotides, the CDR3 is TGCAGCGTTGCAGGGGGTGTCCTGTACGAGCAGTACTTC. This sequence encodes CSVAGGVLYEQYF.

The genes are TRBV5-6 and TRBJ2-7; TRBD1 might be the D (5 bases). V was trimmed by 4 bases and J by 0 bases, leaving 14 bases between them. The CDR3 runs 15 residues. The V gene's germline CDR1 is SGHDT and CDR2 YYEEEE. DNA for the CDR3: TGTGCCAGCAGCCTTGGACAAATAAGCTCCTACGAGCAGTACTTC. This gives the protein CASSLGQISSYEQYF.

CDR3 protein: CASRGSNVLYGYTF. CDR3 sequence (DNA): TGCGCCAGCAGGGGATCTAACGTCCTATATGGCTACACCTTC. The V gene is TRBV5-1, the J gene TRBJ1-2; D is ambiguous. CDR1 and CDR2 (germline): SGHRS, YFSETQ. V lost 5 bases and J lost 5, with 16 bases in between. CDR3 size: 14 residues.

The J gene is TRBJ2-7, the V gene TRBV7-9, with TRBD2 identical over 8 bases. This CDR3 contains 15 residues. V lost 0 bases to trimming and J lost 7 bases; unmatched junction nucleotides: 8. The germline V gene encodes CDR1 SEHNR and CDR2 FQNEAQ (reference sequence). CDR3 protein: CASSLAAGAHFEQYF. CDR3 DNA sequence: TGTGCCAGCAGCTTAGCAGCGGGGGCCCATTTTGAGCAGTACTTC.

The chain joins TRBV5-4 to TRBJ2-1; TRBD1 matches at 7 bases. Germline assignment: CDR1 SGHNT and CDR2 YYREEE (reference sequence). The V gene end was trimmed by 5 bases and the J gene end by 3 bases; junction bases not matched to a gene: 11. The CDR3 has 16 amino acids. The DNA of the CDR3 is TGTGCCAGCAGATCCGACAGGGATGGCAACTACAATGAGCAGTTCTTC. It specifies CASRSDRDGNYNEQFF.

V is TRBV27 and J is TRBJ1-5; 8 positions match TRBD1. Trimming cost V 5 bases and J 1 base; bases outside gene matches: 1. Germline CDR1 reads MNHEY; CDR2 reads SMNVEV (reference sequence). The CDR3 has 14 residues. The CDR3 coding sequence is TGTGCCAGCAGTCGGGACAGGAGCAATCAGCCCCAGCATTTT. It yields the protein CASSRDRSNQPQHF.

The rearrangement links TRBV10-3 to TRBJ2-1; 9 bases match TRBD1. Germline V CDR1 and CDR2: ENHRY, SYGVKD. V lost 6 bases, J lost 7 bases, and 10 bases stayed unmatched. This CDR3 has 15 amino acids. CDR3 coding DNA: TGTGCCATCAGACGAGACAGGGGGGGTACGAATGAGCAGTTCTTC. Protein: CAIRRDRGGTNEQFF.

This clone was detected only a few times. CDR3 DNA: TGTGCCAGCAGCCAAGAAGGATGGGGCGGCTACACCTTC. Its translation: CASSQEGWGGYTF. The chain employs TRBV4-2 and TRBJ1-2, with TRBD1 as a possible D gene (5 bases). The CDR3 is made up of 13 amino acids. With 0 bases removed from V and 8 bases from J, the gap between germline ends came to 10 bases. Germline V gives CDR1 LGHNA, CDR2 YNFKEQ.

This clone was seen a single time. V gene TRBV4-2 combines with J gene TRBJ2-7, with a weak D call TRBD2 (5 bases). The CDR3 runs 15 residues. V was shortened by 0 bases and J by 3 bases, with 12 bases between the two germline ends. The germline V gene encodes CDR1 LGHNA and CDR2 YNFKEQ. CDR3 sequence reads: CASSQDKTRDYEQYF. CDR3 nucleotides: TGTGCCAGCAGCCAAGACAAAACCCGGGACTACGAGCAGTACTTC.

The CDR3 bases are TGCGCCAGCAGCCGTGGACAGGTCGAAGAGACCCAGTACTTC. Residues: CASSRGQVEETQYF. V is TRBV5-1 and J is TRBJ2-5; the match to TRBD1 covers 7 bases. The length of the CDR3 is 14 residues. Germline V gives CDR1 SGHRS, CDR2 YFSETQ. V shed 4 bases and J 3 bases; nucleotides not matched to a gene: 6.

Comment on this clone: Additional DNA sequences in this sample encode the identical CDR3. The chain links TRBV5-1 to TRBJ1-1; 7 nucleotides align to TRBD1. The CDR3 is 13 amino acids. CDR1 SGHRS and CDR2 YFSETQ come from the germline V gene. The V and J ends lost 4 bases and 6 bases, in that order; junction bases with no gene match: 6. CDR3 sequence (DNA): TGCGCCAGCAGCCTGGGACAGCCCTCTGAAGCTTTCTTT. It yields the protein CASSLGQPSEAFF.

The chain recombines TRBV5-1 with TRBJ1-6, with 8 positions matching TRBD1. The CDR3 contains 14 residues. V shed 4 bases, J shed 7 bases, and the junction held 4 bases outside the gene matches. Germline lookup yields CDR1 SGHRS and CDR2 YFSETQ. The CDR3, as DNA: TGCGCCAGCAGCACCGGACAGGGAAATTCACCCCTCCACTTT. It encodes CASSTGQGNSPLHF.

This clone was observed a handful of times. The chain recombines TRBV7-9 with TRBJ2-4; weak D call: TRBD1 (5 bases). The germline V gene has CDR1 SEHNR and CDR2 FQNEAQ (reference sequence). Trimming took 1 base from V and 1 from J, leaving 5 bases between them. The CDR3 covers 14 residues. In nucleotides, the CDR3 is TGTGCCAGCAGCTTAGGACAGGCCAAAAACATTCAGTACTTC. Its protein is CASSLGQAKNIQYF.

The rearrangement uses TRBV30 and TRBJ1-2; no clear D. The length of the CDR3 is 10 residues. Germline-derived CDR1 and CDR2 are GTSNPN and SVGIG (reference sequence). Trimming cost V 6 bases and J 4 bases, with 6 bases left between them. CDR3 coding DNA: TGTGCCTGCGAAGGCTATGGCTACACCTTC. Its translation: CACEGYGYTF.

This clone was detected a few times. The CDR3 DNA follows: TGTGCCAGCAGCCTACCACCGCAAGAGACCCAGTACTTC. This encodes CASSLPPQETQYF. The chain joins TRBV7-9 to TRBJ2-5; D uncertain. Germline CDR1 is SEHNR and CDR2 is FQNEAQ (reference sequence). The CDR3 consists of 13 residues. The V and J ends lost 5 bases and 2 bases respectively, with 9 bases between them.

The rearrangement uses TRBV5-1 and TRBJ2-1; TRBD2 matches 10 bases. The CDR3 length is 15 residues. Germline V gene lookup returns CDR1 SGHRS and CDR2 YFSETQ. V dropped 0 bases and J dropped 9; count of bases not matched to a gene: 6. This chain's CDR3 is CASSLEASGGGEQFF. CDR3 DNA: TGCGCCAGCAGCTTGGAGGCTAGCGGGGGTGGTGAGCAGTTCTTC.

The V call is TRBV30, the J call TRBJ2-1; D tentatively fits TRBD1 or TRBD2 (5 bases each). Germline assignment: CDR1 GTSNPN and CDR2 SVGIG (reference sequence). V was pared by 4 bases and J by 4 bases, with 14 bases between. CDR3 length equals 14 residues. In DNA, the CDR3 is TGTGCCTGGACCGTCAGGGAGAGGTACAATGAGCAGTTCTTC. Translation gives CAWTVRERYNEQFF. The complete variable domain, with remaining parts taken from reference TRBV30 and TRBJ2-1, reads SQTIHQWPATLVQPVGSPLSLECTVEGTSNPNLYWYRQAAGRGLQLLFYSVGIGQISSEVPQNLSASRPQDRQFILSSKKLLLSDSGFYLCAWTVRERYNEQFFGPGTRLTVL.

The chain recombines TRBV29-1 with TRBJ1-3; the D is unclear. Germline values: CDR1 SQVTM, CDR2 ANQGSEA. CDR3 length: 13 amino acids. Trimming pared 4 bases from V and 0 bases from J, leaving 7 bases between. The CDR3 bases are TGCAGCGTTGGGGCCGACTCTGGAAACACCATATATTTT. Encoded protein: CSVGADSGNTIYF.

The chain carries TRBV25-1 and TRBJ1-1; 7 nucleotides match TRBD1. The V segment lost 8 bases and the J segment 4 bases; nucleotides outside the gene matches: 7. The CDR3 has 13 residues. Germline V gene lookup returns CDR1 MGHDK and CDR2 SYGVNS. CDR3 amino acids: CASSSTGTTEAFF. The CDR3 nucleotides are TGTGCCAGCTCCTCGACAGGGACCACTGAAGCTTTCTTT.

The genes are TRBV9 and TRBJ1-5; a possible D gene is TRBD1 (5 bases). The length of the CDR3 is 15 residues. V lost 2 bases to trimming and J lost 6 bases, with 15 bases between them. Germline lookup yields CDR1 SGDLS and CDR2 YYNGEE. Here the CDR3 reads CASSVDSGFGQPQHF. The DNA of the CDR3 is TGTGCCAGCAGCGTCGATTCAGGGTTTGGTCAGCCCCAGCATTTT.

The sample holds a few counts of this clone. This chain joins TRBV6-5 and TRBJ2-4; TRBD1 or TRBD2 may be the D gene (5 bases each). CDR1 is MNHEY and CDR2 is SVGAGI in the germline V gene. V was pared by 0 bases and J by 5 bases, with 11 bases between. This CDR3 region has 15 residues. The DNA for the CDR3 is TGTGCCAGCAGTTACTCAGTGAGGGGAGAAAACATTCAGTACTTC. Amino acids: CASSYSVRGENIQYF.